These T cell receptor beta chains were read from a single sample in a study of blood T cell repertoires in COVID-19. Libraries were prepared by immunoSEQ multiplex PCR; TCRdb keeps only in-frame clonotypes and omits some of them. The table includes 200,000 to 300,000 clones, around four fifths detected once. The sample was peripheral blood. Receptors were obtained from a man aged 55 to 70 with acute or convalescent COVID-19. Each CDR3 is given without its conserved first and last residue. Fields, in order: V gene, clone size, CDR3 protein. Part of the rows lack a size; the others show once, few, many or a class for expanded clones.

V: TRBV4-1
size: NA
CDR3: ASSQISGSLY

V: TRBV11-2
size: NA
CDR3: ASSYRGGTEAF

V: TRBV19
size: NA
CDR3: ASNGQVYEQY

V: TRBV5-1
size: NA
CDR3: ASSLQRTGGEKLF

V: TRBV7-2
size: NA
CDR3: ASSSGGSYEQY

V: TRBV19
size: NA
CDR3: ASSIVPDRATGEQF

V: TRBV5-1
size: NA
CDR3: ASTIDPRTGSNQPQH

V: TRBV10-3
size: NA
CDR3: AISHGSPYEQY

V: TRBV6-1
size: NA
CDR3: ASSRNYGYT

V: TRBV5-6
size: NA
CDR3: ASSLTPVHGYT

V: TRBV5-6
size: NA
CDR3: ASRGTAVPYGYT

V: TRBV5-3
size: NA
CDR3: ARSPWSGGGTEYQETQY

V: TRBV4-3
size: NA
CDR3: ASSQDGQGLYEQY

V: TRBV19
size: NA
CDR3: ASSTHGGILGELF

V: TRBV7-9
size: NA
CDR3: ASPPLSGRPSGANVLT

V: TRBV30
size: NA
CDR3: AWSVMTGGTPQH

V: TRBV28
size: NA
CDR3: ASSMGAPTTDTQY

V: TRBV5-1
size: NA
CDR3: ASSSNQGEQY

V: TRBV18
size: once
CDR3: ASSPPAASSYNEQF

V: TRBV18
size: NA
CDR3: ASSPGLLTGGASEQY

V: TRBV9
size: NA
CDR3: ASSVARDRGNYGYT

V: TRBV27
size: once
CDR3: ASSPVAGGRYNEQF

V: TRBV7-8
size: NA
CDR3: ASSPEQQGSLPDTQY

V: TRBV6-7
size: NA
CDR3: ASNHPDRTFREQY

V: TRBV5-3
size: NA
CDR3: ARSLGVASPALRTEAF

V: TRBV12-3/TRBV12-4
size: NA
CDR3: ASSNTRVPS

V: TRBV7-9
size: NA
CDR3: ASSLPRTGGSSYNEQF

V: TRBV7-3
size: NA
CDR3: ASSTTGNHEQY

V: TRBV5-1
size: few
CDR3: ASSGALNTEAF

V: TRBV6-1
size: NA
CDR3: ASSERGNEQY

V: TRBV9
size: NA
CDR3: ASSVKATGWGNTIY

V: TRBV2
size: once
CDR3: ASGTDNEKLF

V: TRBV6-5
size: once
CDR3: ASSYSTPVAYEQY

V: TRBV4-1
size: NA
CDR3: ASSQDSQGNSPLH

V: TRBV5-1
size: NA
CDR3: ASSLDRDSYEQY

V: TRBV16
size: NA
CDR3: ASSQSNRGLGRHEQY

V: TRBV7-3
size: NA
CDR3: ASSPLRAGSRGEQF

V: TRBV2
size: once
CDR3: ASRRVNTEAF